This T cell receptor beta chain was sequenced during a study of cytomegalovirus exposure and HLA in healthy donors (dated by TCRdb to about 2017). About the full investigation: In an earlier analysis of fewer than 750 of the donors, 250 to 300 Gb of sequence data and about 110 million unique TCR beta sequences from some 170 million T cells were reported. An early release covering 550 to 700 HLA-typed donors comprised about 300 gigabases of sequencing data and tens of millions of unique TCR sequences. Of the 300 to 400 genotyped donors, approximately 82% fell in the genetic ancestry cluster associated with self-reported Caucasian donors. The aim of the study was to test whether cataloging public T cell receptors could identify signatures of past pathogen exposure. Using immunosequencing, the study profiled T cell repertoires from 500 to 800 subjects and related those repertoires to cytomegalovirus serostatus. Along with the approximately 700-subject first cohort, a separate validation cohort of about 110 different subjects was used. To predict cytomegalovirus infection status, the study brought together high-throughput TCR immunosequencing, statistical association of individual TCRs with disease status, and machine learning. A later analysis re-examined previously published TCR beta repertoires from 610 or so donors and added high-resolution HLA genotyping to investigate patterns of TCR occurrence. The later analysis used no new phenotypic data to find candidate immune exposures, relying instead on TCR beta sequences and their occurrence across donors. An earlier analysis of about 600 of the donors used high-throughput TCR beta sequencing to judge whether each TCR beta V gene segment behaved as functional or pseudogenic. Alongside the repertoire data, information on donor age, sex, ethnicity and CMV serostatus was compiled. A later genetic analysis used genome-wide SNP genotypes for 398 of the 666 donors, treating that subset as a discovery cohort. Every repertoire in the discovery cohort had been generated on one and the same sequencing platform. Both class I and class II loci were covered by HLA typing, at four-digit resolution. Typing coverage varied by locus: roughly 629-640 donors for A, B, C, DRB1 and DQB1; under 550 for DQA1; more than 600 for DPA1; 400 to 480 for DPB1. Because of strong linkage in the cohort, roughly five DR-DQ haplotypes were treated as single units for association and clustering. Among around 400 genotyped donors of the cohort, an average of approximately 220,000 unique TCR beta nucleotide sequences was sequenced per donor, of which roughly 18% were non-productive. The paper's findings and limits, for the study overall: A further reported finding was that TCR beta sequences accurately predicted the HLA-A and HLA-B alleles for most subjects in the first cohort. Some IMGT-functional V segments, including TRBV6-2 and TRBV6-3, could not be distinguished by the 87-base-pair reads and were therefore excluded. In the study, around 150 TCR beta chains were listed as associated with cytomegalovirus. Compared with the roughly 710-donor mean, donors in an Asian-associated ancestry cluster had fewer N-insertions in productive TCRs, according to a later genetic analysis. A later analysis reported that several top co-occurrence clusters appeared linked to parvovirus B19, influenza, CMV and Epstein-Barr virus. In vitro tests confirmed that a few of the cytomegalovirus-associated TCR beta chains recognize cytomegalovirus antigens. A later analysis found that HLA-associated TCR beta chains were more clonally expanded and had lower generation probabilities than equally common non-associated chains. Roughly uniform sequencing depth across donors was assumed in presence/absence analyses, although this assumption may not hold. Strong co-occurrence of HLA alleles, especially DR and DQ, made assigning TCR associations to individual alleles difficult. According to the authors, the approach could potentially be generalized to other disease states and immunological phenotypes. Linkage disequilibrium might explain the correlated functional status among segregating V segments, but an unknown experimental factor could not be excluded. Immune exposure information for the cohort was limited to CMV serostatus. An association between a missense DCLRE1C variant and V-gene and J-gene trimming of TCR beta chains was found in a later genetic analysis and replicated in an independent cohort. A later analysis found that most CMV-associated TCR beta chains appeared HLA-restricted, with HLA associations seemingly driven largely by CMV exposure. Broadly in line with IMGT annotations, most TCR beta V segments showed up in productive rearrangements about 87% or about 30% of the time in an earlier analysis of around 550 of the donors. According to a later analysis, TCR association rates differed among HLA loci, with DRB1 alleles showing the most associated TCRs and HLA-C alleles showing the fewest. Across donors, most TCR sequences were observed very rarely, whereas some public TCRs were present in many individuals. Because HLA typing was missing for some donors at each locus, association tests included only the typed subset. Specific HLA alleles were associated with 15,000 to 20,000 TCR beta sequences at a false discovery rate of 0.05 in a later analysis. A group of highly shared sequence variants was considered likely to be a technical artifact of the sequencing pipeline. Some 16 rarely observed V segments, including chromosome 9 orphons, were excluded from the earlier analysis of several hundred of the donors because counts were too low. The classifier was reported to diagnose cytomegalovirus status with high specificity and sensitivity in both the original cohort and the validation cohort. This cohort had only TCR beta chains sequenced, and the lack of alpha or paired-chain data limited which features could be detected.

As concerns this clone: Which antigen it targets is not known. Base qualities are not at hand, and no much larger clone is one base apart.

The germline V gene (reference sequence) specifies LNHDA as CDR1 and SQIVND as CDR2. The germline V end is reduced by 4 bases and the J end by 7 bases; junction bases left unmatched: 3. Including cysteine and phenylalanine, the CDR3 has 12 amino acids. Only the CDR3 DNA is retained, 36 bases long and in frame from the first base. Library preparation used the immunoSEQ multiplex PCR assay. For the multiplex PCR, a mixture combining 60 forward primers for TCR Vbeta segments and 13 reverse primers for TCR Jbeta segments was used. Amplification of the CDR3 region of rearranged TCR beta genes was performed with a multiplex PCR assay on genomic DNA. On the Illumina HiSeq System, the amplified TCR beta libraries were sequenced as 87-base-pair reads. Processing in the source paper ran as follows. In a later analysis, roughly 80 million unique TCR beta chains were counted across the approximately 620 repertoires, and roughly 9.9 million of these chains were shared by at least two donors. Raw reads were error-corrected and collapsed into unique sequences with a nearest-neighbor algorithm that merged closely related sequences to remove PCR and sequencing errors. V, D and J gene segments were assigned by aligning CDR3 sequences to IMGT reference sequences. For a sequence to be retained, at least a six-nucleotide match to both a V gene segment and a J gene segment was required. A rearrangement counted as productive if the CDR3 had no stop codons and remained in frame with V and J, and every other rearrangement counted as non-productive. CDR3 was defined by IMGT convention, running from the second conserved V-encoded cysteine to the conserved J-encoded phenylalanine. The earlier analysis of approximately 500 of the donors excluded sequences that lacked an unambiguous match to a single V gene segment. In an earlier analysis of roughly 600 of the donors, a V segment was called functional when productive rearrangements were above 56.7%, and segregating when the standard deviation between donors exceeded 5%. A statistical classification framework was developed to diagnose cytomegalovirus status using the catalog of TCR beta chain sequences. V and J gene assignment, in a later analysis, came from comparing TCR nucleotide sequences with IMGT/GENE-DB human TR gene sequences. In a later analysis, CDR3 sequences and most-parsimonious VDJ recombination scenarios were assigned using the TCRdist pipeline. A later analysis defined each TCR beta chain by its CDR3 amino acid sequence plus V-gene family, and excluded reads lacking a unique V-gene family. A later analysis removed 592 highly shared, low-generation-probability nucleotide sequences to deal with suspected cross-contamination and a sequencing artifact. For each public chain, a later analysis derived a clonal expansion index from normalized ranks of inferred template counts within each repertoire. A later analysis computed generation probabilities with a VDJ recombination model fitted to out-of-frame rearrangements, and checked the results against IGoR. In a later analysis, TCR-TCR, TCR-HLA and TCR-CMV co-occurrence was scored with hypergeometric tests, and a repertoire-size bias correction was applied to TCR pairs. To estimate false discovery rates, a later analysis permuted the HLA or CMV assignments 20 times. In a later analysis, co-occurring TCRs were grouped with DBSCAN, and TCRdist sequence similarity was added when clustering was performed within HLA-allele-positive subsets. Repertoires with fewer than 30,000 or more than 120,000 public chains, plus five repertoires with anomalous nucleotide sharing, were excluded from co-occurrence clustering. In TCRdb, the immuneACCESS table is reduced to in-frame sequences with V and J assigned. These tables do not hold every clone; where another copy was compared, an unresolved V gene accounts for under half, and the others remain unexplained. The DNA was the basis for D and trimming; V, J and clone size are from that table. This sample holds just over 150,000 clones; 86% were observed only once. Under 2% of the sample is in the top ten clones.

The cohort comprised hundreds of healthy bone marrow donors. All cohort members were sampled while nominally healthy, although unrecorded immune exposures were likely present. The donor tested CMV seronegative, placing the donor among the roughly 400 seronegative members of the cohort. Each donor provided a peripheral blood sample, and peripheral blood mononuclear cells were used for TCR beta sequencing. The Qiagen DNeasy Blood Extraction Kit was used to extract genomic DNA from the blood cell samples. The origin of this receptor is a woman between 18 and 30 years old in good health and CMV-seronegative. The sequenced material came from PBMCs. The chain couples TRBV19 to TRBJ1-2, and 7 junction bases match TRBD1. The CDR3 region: CASSTYRGGYTF. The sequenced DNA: TGTGCCAGTAGTACCTACAGGGGTGGCTACACCTTC.